These 26 T cell receptor beta chains were all obtained from the same sample, sequenced in a study of T cell repertoires in ileal Crohn's disease. The method was immunoSEQ multiplex PCR; TCRdb's version includes in-frame clones alone and lacks a portion of them. The repertoire consists of roughly 4,100 clones, with around 82% occurring once and the leading ten covering around 13%. Specified time point: neoterminal ileum biopsy at postoperative endoscopy, about 6 months after surgery. Sample: ileal tissue. These TCRs come from an adult with Crohn's disease.

The chain has TRBV9 and TRBJ1-6; D gene uncertain. V was pared by 4 bases and J by 14 bases, with 22 bases between. The CDR3 contains 15 residues. Germline CDR1 reads SGDLS; CDR2 reads YYNGEE. The DNA for the CDR3 is TGTGCCAGCAGCCCTTGGCGACTGGGTAAAAGGACCCTCCACTTT. Its translation is CASSPWRLGKRTLHF.

The rearrangement links TRBV7-8 to TRBJ2-3; possible D gene TRBD1, 6 bases. The CDR3 is 14 amino acids. V lost 5 bases and J lost 6, with 15 bases in between. Germline CDR1 and CDR2: SGHVS and FQNEAQ. The CDR3 nucleotides read TGTGCCAGCAGCGACAACAGGGCTGCTGATACGCAGTATTTT. Protein: CASSDNRAADTQYF.

This clone has only a few counts. The chain joins TRBV6-1 to TRBJ2-7, with TRBD2 matching over 8 bases. J lost 6 bases, V lost 2 bases, and 9 bases had no gene match. The CDR3 sequence is 15 residues long. Germline CDR1 MNHNS, CDR2 SASEGT. The CDR3 here is CASSERSLAGGEQYF. For the CDR3, the DNA is TGTGCCAGCAGTGAACGGAGTCTAGCGGGCGGCGAGCAGTACTTC.

The chain has TRBV4-3 and TRBJ2-1; 10 positions agree with TRBD2. Trimming took 4 bases from V and 1 from J; bases not matched to a gene: 22. Germline CDR1 and CDR2: LGHNA and YSLEER. There are 22 residues in the CDR3. The CDR3 spells CASSPSGGLAGGQGESYNEQFF. CDR3 bases: TGCGCCAGCAGCCCCTCAGGAGGGTTAGCGGGGGGCCAGGGGGAATCCTACAATGAGCAGTTCTTC.

This chain uses TRBV4-1 with TRBJ1-2, with D possibly TRBD1 on 6 matching bases. The V and J ends lost 0 bases and 8 bases respectively, with 13 bases between them. The CDR3 extends over 14 amino acids. The germline gives CDR1 MGHRA, CDR2 YSYEKL. As DNA, the CDR3 is TGCGCCAGCAGCCAAGAAACAGGGCTAAGAGGCTACACCTTC. The encoded protein is CASSQETGLRGYTF.

The V gene is TRBV5-1, the J gene TRBJ2-3; D is unclear. With 2 bases removed from V and 6 bases from J, the gap between germline ends came to 13 bases. This CDR3 spans 14 amino acids. Germline V gene lookup returns CDR1 SGHRS and CDR2 YFSETQ. CDR3 region: CASSLSSTQDTQYF. The CDR3 DNA is TGCGCCAGCAGCTTATCCAGTACCCAGGATACGCAGTATTTT.

Here the CDR3 reads CSAPEQGTDTQYF. The CDR3 DNA is TGCAGCGCCCCCGAACAGGGCACAGATACGCAGTATTTT. The V call is TRBV29-1, the J call TRBJ2-3; D might be TRBD1 (5 bases). CDR3 length: 13 residues. V lost 7 bases and J lost 1, with 12 bases in between. Germline CDR1 and CDR2: SQVTM and ANQGSEA.

The chain joins TRBV7-3 to TRBJ2-1, with TRBD2 matching over 12 bases. The CDR3 runs to 16 residues. Trimming took 1 base from V and 8 from J; bases not matched to a gene: 6. Per the germline V gene, CDR1 is SGHTA and CDR2 is FQGTGA. The CDR3 bases are TGTGCCAGCAGCTTAAAGCCTAGCGGGGGGGCCCATGAGCAGTTCTTC. It codes for CASSLKPSGGAHEQFF.

This clone is deemed large. The chain has TRBV29-1 and TRBJ1-1, with D possibly being TRBD1 (5 bases). The V end lost 5 bases, the J end lost 4 bases, and 14 bases lay between the germline ends. The CDR3 is made up of 13 amino acids. Germline CDR1 is SQVTM and CDR2 is ANQGSEA. The CDR3 spells CSVFTGRGTEAFF. For the CDR3, the DNA is TGCAGCGTTTTTACGGGGAGGGGCACTGAAGCTTTCTTT.

This chain connects TRBV5-4 to TRBJ2-4, with D possibly matching TRBD1 (6 bases). The CDR3 spans 15 residues. Germline lookup yields CDR1 SGHNT and CDR2 YYREEE (reference sequence). Deletions cut 7 bases from V and 1 base from J, with 15 bases between. The CDR3 region is CASGRMGAAKNIQYF. For the CDR3, the DNA is TGTGCCAGCGGCCGGATGGGGGCGGCCAAAAACATTCAGTACTTC. The entire variable domain, with the rest obtained from reference TRBV5-4 and TRBJ2-4, is as follows: ETGVTQSPTHLIKTRGQQVTLRCSSQSGHNTVSWYQQALGQGPQFIFQYYREEENGRGNFPPRFSGLQFPNYSSELNVNALELDDSALYLCASGRMGAAKNIQYFGAGTRLSVL.

The CDR3, as DNA: TGTGCCTGTAGGTACCAGGGGGTGGGCACTGAAGCTTTCTTT. It translates to CACRYQGVGTEAFF. The J gene is TRBJ1-1, the V gene TRBV30; 7 bases match TRBD1. CDR1 is GTSNPN, CDR2 SVGIG, per germline (reference sequence). This CDR3 contains 14 residues. J gave up 4 bases and V 6 bases, and 11 bases lay outside the gene matches. The full variable domain, its missing parts supplied by reference TRBV30 and TRBJ1-1, is SQTIHQWPATLVQPVGSPLSLECTVEGTSNPNLYWYRQAAGRGLQLLFYSVGIGQISSEVPQNLSASRPQDRQFILSSKKLLLSDSGFYLCACRYQGVGTEAFFGQGTRLTVV.

CDR3 sequence: CASTAEANTIYF. The CDR3 DNA is TGTGCCAGCACCGCGGAGGCTAACACCATATATTTT. V gene TRBV7-9 combines with J gene TRBJ1-3; no clear D. The CDR3 extends over 12 amino acids. Germline CDR1 and CDR2: SEHNR and FQNEAQ (reference sequence). Trimming shortened V by 7 bases and J by 7 bases, and 11 bases separated the two germline ends. Based on the CDR3 plus reference TRBV7-9 and TRBJ1-3, the full variable domain is DTGVSQNPRHKITKRGQNVTFRCDPISEHNRLYWYRQTLGQGPEFLTYFQNEAQLEKSRLLSDRFSAERPKGSFSTLEIQRTEQGDSAMYLCASTAEANTIYFGEGSWLTVV.

This chain joins TRBV11-3 and TRBJ2-2, with TRBD1 matching over 10 bases. Germline assignment: CDR1 SGHNT and CDR2 YENEEA. The CDR3 runs to 16 residues. With V trimmed by 5 bases and J by 6 bases, 9 bases remained unmatched. The CDR3 coding sequence is TGTGCCAGCAGCCCAACCGACAGGGGGCGGTCCGGGGAGCTGTTTTTT. This encodes CASSPTDRGRSGELFF.

This clone has just one count. The V gene is TRBV2, the J gene TRBJ2-2; the match to TRBD1 covers 8 bases. The germline V gene encodes CDR1 SNHLY and CDR2 FYNNEI. The CDR3 contains 13 residues. With 8 bases clipped from V and 4 bases from J, the junction kept 3 bases outside the gene matches. The CDR3 DNA is TGTGCCAGCCGACAGGGGTCCACCGGGGAGCTGTTTTTT. It specifies CASRQGSTGELFF.

The table lists this clone with a count of one. A junction end diverges from the germline sequence, so it may reflect a read error. The rearrangement uses TRBV28 and TRBJ2-1; 8 nucleotides match TRBD2. CDR3 length: 15 amino acids. Per germline, CDR1 MDHEN and CDR2 SYDVKM. The CDR3 protein is CASRLSAGGAPEQFF. The CDR3 coding sequence is TGTGCCAGCAGGTTATCCGCCGGGGGGGCACCTGAGCAGTTCTTC.

The chain joins TRBV6-5 to TRBJ1-5; TRBD1 might be the D (5 bases). Germline V gene lookup returns CDR1 MNHEY and CDR2 SVGAGI. The CDR3 is 16 amino acids. The germline V and J ends were trimmed by 4 bases and 9 bases, with 22 bases remaining between them. As DNA, the CDR3 is TGTGCCAGCAGTTCCTTGGGGGGGACCGCCTATTCGCCCCAGCATTTT. It specifies CASSSLGGTAYSPQHF.

V is TRBV18 and J is TRBJ1-1; perhaps TRBD1 as D (5 bases). Germline loops: CDR1 KGHSH, CDR2 LQKENI. The CDR3 has 17 amino acids. Trimming shortened V by 3 bases and J by 6 bases, and 23 bases separated the two germline ends. CDR3 in amino acids: CASSPVRQRGGESEAFF. The CDR3 nucleotides are TGTGCCAGCTCACCTGTGCGGCAGAGGGGAGGAGAATCTGAAGCTTTCTTT. The full variable domain, completed using reference TRBV18 and TRBJ1-1, is NAGVMQNPRHLVRRRGQEARLRCSPMKGHSHVYWYRQLPEEGLKFMVYLQKENIIDESGMPKERFSAEFPKEGPSILRIQQVVRGDSAAYFCASSPVRQRGGESEAFFGQGTRLTVV.

V and J are TRBV9 and TRBJ2-5, with unresolved D. V lost 4 bases and J lost 2, with 12 bases in between. The CDR3 has 14 residues. Germline V CDR1 and CDR2: SGDLS, YYNGEE. The chain's CDR3 is CASSKGRSQETQYF. The CDR3 DNA follows: TGTGCCAGCAGCAAAGGCCGGAGTCAAGAGACCCAGTACTTC. Full variable domain (missing parts from reference TRBV9 and TRBJ2-5): DSGVTQTPKHLITATGQRVTLRCSPRSGDLSVYWYQQSLDQGLQFLIQYYNGEERAKGNILERFSAQQFPDLHSELNLSSLELGDSALYFCASSKGRSQETQYFGPGTRLLVL.

Within the sample, this clone is large. J is TRBJ1-2 and V is TRBV2, with D unclear. Trimming took off 2 bases at V and 5 bases at J, with 15 bases between the two ends. This CDR3 is built from 15 residues. Germline V gene sequence: CDR1 SNHLY, CDR2 FYNNEI. The CDR3 loop is CASSEWYRPKYGYTF. DNA for the CDR3: TGTGCCAGCAGTGAATGGTACAGACCGAAGTATGGCTACACCTTC.

V and J are TRBV7-3 and TRBJ2-3; 7 positions match TRBD1. The CDR3 has 15 amino acids. J gave up 0 bases and V 5 bases, and 5 bases lay outside the gene matches. Germline loops: CDR1 SGHTA, CDR2 FQGTGA. The CDR3: CASSTRQGSTDTQYF. The CDR3 DNA reads as TGTGCCAGCAGCACCCGACAGGGAAGCACAGATACGCAGTATTTT.

The chain carries TRBV5-4 and TRBJ1-6; TRBD1 might be the D (6 bases). Germline-derived CDR1 and CDR2 are SGHNT and YYREEE (reference sequence). The CDR3 covers 16 residues. V gave up 4 bases and J gave up 0 bases, with 11 bases separating them. CDR3 sequence (DNA): TGTGCCAGCAGCCCCAGGGGAAGCTCCTATAATTCACCCCTCCACTTT. Protein sequence: CASSPRGSSYNSPLHF.

This clone was counted a few times. The chain combines TRBV5-4 with TRBJ2-1; 8 positions agree with TRBD2. The V segment lost 7 bases and the J segment 2 bases; nucleotides outside the gene matches: 8. The CDR3 is 15 amino acids. Per the germline V gene, CDR1 is SGHNT and CDR2 is YYREEE (reference sequence). This chain's CDR3 is CASEAWRGAYNEQFF. The CDR3 nucleotides are TGTGCCAGCGAGGCCTGGCGGGGGGCCTACAATGAGCAGTTCTTC.

The gene calls are TRBV13 and TRBJ1-2, with D perhaps matching TRBD1 (5 bases). From germline, CDR1 is PRHDT and CDR2 FYEKMQ (reference sequence). Trimming left V 0 bases short and J 4 bases short, with 18 bases between. CDR3 length: 17 amino acids. The CDR3 region is CASSLGQVPGSGYGYTF. CDR3 nucleotides: TGTGCCAGCAGCTTAGGACAGGTCCCCGGTTCAGGCTATGGCTACACCTTC.

The chain is built from TRBV6-5 and TRBJ2-7, with D possibly matching TRBD1 (6 bases). Germline CDR1 MNHEY, CDR2 SVGAGI. V was shortened by 3 bases and J by 6 bases, with 12 bases between the two germline ends. The CDR3 totals 13 residues. CDR3 sequence (DNA): TGTGCCAGCAGTTATGAACAGGGTTCCGAGCAGTACTTC. This sequence encodes CASSYEQGSEQYF.

The sample holds one count of this clone. The gene calls are TRBV5-5 and TRBJ2-2, with D unresolved. Germline V gene data show CDR1 as SGHKS and CDR2 as YYEKEE (reference sequence). The CDR3 has 14 amino acids. The ends were cut back, 0 bases at V and 4 bases at J, with 7 bases in the middle. CDR3 nucleotide sequence: TGTGCCAGCAGCTTGGTACAGTCCACCGGGGAGCTGTTTTTT. Protein: CASSLVQSTGELFF.

The chain is built from TRBV11-2 and TRBJ1-6, with unresolved D. The germline V gene has CDR1 SGHAT and CDR2 FQNNGV. The CDR3 has 16 residues. V shed 4 bases and J shed 5 bases, with 15 bases lying between them. For the CDR3, the DNA is TGTGCCAGCAGCTCACCCCCGGCCGGGAATAATTCACCCCTCCACTTT. Protein product: CASSSPPAGNNSPLHF.